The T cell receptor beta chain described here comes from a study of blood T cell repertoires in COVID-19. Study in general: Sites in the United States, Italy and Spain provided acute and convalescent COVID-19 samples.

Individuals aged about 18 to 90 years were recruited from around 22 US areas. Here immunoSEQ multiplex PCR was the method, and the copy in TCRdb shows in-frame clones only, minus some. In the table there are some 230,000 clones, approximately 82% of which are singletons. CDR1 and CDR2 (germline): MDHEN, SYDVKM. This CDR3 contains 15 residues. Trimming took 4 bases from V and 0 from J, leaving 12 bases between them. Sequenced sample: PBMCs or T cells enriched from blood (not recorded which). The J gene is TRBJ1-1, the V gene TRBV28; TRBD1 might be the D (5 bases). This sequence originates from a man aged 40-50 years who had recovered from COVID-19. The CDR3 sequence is CASSWPRELNTEAFF. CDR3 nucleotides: TGTGCCAGCAGTTGGCCCAGGGAACTGAACACTGAAGCTTTCTTT. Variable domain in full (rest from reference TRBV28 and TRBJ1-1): DVKVTQSSRYLVKRTGEKVFLECVQDMDHENMFWYRQDPGLGLRLIYFSYDVKMKEKGDIPEGYSVSREKKERFSLILESASTNQTSMYLCASSWPRELNTEAFFGQGTRLTVV.